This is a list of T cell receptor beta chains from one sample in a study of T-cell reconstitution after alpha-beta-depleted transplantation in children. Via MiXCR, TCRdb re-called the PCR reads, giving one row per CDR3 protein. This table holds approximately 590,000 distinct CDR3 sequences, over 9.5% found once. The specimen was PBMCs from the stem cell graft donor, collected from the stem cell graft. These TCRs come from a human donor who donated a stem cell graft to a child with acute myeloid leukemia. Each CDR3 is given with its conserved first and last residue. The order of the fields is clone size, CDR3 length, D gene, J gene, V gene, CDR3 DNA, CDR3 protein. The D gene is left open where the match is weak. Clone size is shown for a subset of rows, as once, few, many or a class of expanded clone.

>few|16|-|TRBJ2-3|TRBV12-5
TGTGCTAGTGGTTTGGGGCTAGCTTCGGGCACAGATACGCAGTATTTT
CASGLGLASGTDTQYF
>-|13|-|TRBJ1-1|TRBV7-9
TGTGCCAGTAGACGGGGGGGAGAAACTGAAGCTTTCTTT
CASRRGGETEAFF
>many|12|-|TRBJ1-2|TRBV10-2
TGCGCCAGCCAGGACGGAAACTATGGCTACACCTTC
CASQDGNYGYTF
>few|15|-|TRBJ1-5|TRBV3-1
TGTGCCAGCAGCCGAGCCGGGGGGGGAAATCAGCCCCAGCATTTT
CASSRAGGGNQPQHF
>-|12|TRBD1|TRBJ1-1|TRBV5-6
TGTGCCAGCAGCTTCATACAGGGGCCGGCTTTCTTT
CASSFIQGPAFF
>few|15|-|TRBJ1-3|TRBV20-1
TGCAGTGCTCGGGCTGGGCGGGGCAGTGGAAACACCATATATTTT
CSARAGRGSGNTIYF
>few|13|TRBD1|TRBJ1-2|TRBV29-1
TGCAGCGTTCGAGGACAGGTGAACTATGGCTACACCTTC
CSVRGQVNYGYTF
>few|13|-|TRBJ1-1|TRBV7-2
TGTGCCAGCAGCGCTTTTCCGGGTGGTGAAGCTTTCTTT
CASSAFPGGEAFF
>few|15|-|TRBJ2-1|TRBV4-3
TGCGCCAGCAGCCAAGCGCAGGGGCAGCCCAATGAGCAGTTCTTC
CASSQAQGQPNEQFF
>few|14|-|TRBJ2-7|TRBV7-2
TGTGCCAGCACCTCCCAGTCCACCCCCTACGAGCAGTACTTC
CASTSQSTPYEQYF
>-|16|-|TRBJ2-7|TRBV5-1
TGCGCCAGCAGCTCGGATCGACAGGAACACTCCTACGAGCAGTACTTC
CASSSDRQEHSYEQYF
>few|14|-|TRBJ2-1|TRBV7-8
TGTGCCAGCAGCATGCCGCCTAGACGCAATGAGCAGTTCTTC
CASSMPPRRNEQFF
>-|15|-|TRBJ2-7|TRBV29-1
TGCTGTGCTAGAGAGGGGAGCGGCCGCTACTACGAGCAGTACTTC
CCAREGSGRYYEQYF
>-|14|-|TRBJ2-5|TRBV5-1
TGCGCCAGCAGCCACTCGCAGGGGAGAGAGACCCAGTACTTC
CASSHSQGRETQYF
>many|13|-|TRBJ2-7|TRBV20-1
TGCAGTGCTCCATCAATGCCCCGGAACGAGCAGTACTTC
CSAPSMPRNEQYF
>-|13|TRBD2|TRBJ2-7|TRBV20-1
TGCAGTGCCAGCCGGGGGACTAGCGGCGAGCAGTACTTC
CSASRGTSGEQYF
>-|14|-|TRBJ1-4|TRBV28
TGTGCCAGCTCTCTTATTGGCGGGGATGAAAAACTGTTTTTT
CASSLIGGDEKLFF
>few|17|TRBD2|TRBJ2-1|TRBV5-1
TGCGCCAGCAGCTTACAACAGACCGGGACTATAAACAATGAGCAGTTCTTC
CASSLQQTGTINNEQFF
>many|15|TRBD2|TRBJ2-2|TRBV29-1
TGCAGCGTTGGGACTAGCGGGACCGGCACCGGGGAGCTGTTTTTT
CSVGTSGTGTGELFF
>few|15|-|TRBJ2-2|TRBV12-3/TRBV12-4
TGTGCCAGCAACCTAGGTGCAGGGGTCACCGGGGAGCTGTTTTTT
CASNLGAGVTGELFF
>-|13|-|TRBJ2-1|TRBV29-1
TGCAGCGAGACGGTAGGGTCGTACAATGAGCAGTTCTTC
CSETVGSYNEQFF
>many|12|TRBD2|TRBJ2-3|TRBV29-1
TGCAGCGCCACTAGCGGGGTTGATACGCAGTATTTT
CSATSGVDTQYF
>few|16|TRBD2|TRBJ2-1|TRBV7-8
TGTGCCAGCAGCTCTCGCGAGGCGGGAGCGTACAATGAGCAGTTCTTC
CASSSREAGAYNEQFF
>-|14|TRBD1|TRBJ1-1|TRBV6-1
TGTGCCAGCAGAATGACAGGGGTGAACACTGAAGCTTTCTTT
CASRMTGVNTEAFF
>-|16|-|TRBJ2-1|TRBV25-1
TGTGCCAGTCCCCTAGGAGGGATCATTCGCGACAATGAGCAGTTCTTC
CASPLGGIIRDNEQFF
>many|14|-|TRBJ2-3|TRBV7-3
TGTGCCAGCAGCCTTAGCGGACACACAGATACGCAGTATTTT
CASSLSGHTDTQYF
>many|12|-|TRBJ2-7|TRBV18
TGTGCCAGCTCACCAGTTTTGTACGAGCAGTACTTC
CASSPVLYEQYF
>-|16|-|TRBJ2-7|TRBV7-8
TGTGCCAGCAGTGATATTGGGGGAACCTTCTTATACGAGCAGTACTTC
CASSDIGGTFLYEQYF
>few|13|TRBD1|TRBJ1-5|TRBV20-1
TGCAGTGCTTCCCAGGGGGCGAGTCAGCCCCAGCATTTT
CSASQGASQPQHF
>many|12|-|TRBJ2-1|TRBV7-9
TGTGCCAGCAGCCCCGAGGGGTTTGAGCAGTTCTTC
CASSPEGFEQFF
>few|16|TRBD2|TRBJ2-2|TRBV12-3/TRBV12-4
TGTGCCAGCAGCCGTAGCGGGGCGATGAACACCGGGGAGCTGTTTTTT
CASSRSGAMNTGELFF
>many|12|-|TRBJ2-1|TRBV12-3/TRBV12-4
TGTGCCAGCCTGTTCGGGGAGGCAACGCAGTTCTTC
CASLFGEATQFF
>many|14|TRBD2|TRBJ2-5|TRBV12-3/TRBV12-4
TGTGCCAGCAGTCATAGCGGGAAGGGGGAGACCCAGTACTTC
CASSHSGKGETQYF
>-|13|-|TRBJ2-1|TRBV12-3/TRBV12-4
TGTGCCAGCAGACATCGGGCTGCCAATGAGCAGTTCTTC
CASRHRAANEQFF
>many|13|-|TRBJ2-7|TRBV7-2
TGTGCCAGCAGCTCCCGCTCCTCCTACGAGCAGTACTTC
CASSSRSSYEQYF
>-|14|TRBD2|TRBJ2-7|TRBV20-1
TGCAGTGCGGATGCCGGGACTAGCGGCTACGAGCAGTACTTC
CSADAGTSGYEQYF
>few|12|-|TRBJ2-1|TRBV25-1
TGTGCCAGCAGTGAACAGGGGAATGAGCAGTTCTTC
CASSEQGNEQFF
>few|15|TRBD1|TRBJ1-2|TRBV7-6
TGTGCCAGCAGCTTAGGGGCAGGGGGCGGTGAAGGCTACACCTTC
CASSLGAGGGEGYTF
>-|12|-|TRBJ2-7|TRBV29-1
TGCAGCGTATGGACTTCTCTCTACGAGCAGTACTTC
CSVWTSLYEQYF
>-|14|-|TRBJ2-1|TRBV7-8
TGTGCCAGCAGGGGGGGTAGCTCCTACAATGAGCAGTTCTTC
CASRGGSSYNEQFF
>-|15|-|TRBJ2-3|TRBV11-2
TGTGCCAGCAGCTTAACAGGCGGGAACCTAGATACGCAGTATTTT
CASSLTGGNLDTQYF